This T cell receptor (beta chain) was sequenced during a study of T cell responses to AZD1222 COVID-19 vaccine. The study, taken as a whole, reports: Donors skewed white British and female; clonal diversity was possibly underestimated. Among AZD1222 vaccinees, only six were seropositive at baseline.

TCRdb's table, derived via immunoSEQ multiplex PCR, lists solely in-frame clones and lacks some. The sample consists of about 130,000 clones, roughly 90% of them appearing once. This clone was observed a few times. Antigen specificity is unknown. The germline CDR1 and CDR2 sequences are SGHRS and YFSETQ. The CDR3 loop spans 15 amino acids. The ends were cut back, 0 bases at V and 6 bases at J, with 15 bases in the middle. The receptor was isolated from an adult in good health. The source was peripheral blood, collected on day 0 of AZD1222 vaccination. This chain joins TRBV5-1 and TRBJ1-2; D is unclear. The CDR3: CASSLGGATSNGYTF. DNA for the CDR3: TGCGCCAGCAGCTTGGGGGGTGCGACGAGTAATGGCTACACCTTC.